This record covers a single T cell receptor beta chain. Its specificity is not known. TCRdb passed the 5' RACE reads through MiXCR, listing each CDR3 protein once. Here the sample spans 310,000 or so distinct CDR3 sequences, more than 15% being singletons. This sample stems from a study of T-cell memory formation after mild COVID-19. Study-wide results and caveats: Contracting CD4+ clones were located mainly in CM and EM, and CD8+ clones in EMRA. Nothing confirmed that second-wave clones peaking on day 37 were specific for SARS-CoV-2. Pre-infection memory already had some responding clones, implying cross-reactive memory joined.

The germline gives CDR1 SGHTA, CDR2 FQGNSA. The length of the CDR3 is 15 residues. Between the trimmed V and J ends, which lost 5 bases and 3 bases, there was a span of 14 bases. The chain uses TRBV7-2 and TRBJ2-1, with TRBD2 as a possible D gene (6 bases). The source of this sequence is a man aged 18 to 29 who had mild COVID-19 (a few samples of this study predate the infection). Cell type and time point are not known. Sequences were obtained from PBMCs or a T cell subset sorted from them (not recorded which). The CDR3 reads CASSARLGDYNEQFF. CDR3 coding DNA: TGTGCCAGCAGCGCCCGACTAGGGGACTACAATGAGCAGTTCTTC. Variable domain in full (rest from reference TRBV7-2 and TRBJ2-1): GAGVSQSPSNKVTEKGKDVELRCDPISGHTALYWYRQSLGQGLEFLIYFQGNSAPDKSGLPSDRFSAERTGGSVSTLTIQRTQQEDSAVYLCASSARLGDYNEQFFGPGTRLTVL.